The 11 T cell receptor beta chains given below trace back to one sample, sequenced in a study of blood T cell repertoires in COVID-19. The data were produced by immunoSEQ multiplex PCR, yet TCRdb's version contains in-frame clones alone and is incomplete. This sample yields about 320,000 clones, of which roughly nine tenths are seen a single time; 5.2% belongs to the top ten. Input material: PBMCs or T cells enriched from blood (not recorded which). The receptors shown here come from a man aged 55 to 70 who had recovered from COVID-19.

The DNA for the CDR3 is TGTGCCAGCAGCCCCCAGGGGACGAACACTGAAGCTTTCTTT. The encoded protein is CASSPQGTNTEAFF. The chain joins TRBV7-3 to TRBJ1-1, with D maybe TRBD1 (6 bases). V lost 5 bases, J lost 1 base, and 11 bases lay in between. Germline CDR1 SGHTA, CDR2 FQGTGA. CDR3 length equals 14 residues.

The V gene is TRBV11-2, the J gene TRBJ2-1; 7 bases map to TRBD2. The CDR3 sequence is 15 residues long. CDR1 and CDR2 from the germline V gene are SGHAT and FQNNGV. J gave up 7 bases and V 0 bases, and 6 bases lay outside the gene matches. The chain's CDR3 is CASSLEWDSGNEQFF. CDR3 bases: TGTGCCAGCAGCTTAGAATGGGATAGCGGGAATGAGCAGTTCTTC.

The V call is TRBV29-1, the J call TRBJ2-5, with 9 bases matching TRBD2. Trimming at V came to 8 bases and at J to 2 bases, leaving 3 bases not matched to a gene. Per the germline V gene, CDR1 is SQVTM and CDR2 is ANQGSEA. There are 12 residues in the CDR3. For the CDR3, the DNA is TGCAGCACGACTAGCGGTCAAGAGACCCAGTACTTC. Translated, it gives CSTTSGQETQYF.

V is TRBV28 and J is TRBJ1-1; the D is unclear. V lost 5 bases to trimming and J lost 3 bases, with 7 bases between them. CDR3 length equals 12 residues. Germline V lookup: CDR1 MDHEN, CDR2 SYDVKM. The CDR3 loop is CASSLGYTEAFF. In DNA form, the CDR3 reads TGTGCCAGCAGTCTCGGTTACACTGAAGCTTTCTTT.

The chain employs TRBV27 and TRBJ2-7, with TRBD1 identical over 9 bases. The germline CDR1 and CDR2 sequences are MNHEY and SMNVEV (reference sequence). J lost 6 bases, V lost 5 bases, and 8 bases had no gene match. The length of the CDR3 is 14 residues. The CDR3 DNA follows: TGTGCCAGCAGTCGACAGGGACAGGGCGTCGAGCAGTACTTC. Translation gives CASSRQGQGVEQYF.

The chain joins TRBV7-2 to TRBJ2-7, with D possibly being TRBD1 (6 bases). The CDR3 has 14 amino acids. Germline-derived CDR1 and CDR2 are SGHTA and FQGNSA. Trimming shortened V by 0 bases and J by 7 bases, and 13 bases separated the two germline ends. CDR3 in amino acids: CASSLASGTLEQYF. CDR3 DNA sequence: TGTGCCAGCAGCTTAGCCTCGGGGACACTGGAGCAGTACTTC.

This clone showed up just a few times. This chain joins TRBV7-2 and TRBJ2-5; D is possibly TRBD1 (6 bases). There are 14 residues in the CDR3. CDR1 is SGHTA, CDR2 FQGNSA, per germline. Trimming pared 7 bases from V and 5 bases from J, leaving 17 bases between. CDR3 region: CASTQDSPRETQYF. For the CDR3, the DNA is TGTGCCAGCACCCAGGACAGCCCGAGGGAGACCCAGTACTTC.

The rearrangement uses TRBV5-4 and TRBJ2-1, with 8 bases identical to TRBD2. The junction had 6 bases not matched to a gene; V was cut back by 0 bases and J by 10 bases. Germline lookup yields CDR1 SGHNT and CDR2 YYREEE (reference sequence). The CDR3 loop spans 14 amino acids. The CDR3 sequence: CASSLAWVAGEQFF. The CDR3 coding sequence is TGTGCCAGCAGCTTGGCCTGGGTAGCGGGAGAGCAGTTCTTC.

The rearrangement uses TRBV10-3 and TRBJ2-5; 9 nucleotides match TRBD2. The germline CDR1 and CDR2 sequences are ENHRY and SYGVKD. V lost 3 bases and J lost 0; bases outside the gene matches: 14. The CDR3 is 19 amino acids. DNA of the CDR3: TGTGCCATCAGTGACGCGAAGGAAGGGCTAGCGGGGCACCAAGAGACCCAGTACTTC. Amino acid sequence: CAISDAKEGLAGHQETQYF.

J is TRBJ1-2 and V is TRBV7-9; weak D call: TRBD1 (6 bases). The CDR3 runs 13 residues. From germline, CDR1 is SEHNR and CDR2 FQNEAQ (reference sequence). Trimming stripped 4 bases from V and 0 bases from J, with 6 bases between. DNA for the CDR3: TGTGCCAGCAGCTGGACAGCTAACTATGGCTACACCTTC. It yields the protein CASSWTANYGYTF.

This clone appeared once. The chain employs TRBV18 and TRBJ1-2, with 8 bases lining up with TRBD1. The V gene end was trimmed by 1 base and the J gene end by 4 bases; junction bases not matched to a gene: 11. There are 17 residues in the CDR3. Per germline, CDR1 KGHSH and CDR2 LQKENI. CDR3 loop: CASSPQQSGGEGYGYTF. The CDR3, as DNA: TGTGCCAGCTCACCACAACAATCAGGGGGCGAGGGCTATGGCTACACCTTC.